This T cell receptor (beta chain) was obtained from a study of CD8+ T cells in alopecia areata. The study's findings and limits: Normal skin's resident alphabeta T cells are also sequenced in scalp samples.

This clone has just a few counts. The antigen is not known. Once RNA had been extracted, it was reverse transcribed into cDNA to act as the sequencing template. Generated by immunoSEQ multiplex PCR, the TCRdb table keeps only in-frame clones and is missing some. The sample lists approximately 89,000 clones, 45% to 60% occurring once. V was trimmed by 6 bases and J by 3 bases, leaving 15 bases between them. This CDR3 is 13 amino acids long. Germline V CDR1 and CDR2: SQVTM, ANQGSEA. The sample comprised NKG2D-high CD8+ T cells sorted from blood. The chain carries TRBV29-1 and TRBJ2-7; D is perhaps TRBD2 (6 bases). The clonotype comes from a human donor with alopecia areata. The CDR3 loop reads CSVPGASLYEQYF. The CDR3 coding sequence is TGCAGCGTGCCGGGAGCCAGCCTCTACGAGCAGTACTTC.